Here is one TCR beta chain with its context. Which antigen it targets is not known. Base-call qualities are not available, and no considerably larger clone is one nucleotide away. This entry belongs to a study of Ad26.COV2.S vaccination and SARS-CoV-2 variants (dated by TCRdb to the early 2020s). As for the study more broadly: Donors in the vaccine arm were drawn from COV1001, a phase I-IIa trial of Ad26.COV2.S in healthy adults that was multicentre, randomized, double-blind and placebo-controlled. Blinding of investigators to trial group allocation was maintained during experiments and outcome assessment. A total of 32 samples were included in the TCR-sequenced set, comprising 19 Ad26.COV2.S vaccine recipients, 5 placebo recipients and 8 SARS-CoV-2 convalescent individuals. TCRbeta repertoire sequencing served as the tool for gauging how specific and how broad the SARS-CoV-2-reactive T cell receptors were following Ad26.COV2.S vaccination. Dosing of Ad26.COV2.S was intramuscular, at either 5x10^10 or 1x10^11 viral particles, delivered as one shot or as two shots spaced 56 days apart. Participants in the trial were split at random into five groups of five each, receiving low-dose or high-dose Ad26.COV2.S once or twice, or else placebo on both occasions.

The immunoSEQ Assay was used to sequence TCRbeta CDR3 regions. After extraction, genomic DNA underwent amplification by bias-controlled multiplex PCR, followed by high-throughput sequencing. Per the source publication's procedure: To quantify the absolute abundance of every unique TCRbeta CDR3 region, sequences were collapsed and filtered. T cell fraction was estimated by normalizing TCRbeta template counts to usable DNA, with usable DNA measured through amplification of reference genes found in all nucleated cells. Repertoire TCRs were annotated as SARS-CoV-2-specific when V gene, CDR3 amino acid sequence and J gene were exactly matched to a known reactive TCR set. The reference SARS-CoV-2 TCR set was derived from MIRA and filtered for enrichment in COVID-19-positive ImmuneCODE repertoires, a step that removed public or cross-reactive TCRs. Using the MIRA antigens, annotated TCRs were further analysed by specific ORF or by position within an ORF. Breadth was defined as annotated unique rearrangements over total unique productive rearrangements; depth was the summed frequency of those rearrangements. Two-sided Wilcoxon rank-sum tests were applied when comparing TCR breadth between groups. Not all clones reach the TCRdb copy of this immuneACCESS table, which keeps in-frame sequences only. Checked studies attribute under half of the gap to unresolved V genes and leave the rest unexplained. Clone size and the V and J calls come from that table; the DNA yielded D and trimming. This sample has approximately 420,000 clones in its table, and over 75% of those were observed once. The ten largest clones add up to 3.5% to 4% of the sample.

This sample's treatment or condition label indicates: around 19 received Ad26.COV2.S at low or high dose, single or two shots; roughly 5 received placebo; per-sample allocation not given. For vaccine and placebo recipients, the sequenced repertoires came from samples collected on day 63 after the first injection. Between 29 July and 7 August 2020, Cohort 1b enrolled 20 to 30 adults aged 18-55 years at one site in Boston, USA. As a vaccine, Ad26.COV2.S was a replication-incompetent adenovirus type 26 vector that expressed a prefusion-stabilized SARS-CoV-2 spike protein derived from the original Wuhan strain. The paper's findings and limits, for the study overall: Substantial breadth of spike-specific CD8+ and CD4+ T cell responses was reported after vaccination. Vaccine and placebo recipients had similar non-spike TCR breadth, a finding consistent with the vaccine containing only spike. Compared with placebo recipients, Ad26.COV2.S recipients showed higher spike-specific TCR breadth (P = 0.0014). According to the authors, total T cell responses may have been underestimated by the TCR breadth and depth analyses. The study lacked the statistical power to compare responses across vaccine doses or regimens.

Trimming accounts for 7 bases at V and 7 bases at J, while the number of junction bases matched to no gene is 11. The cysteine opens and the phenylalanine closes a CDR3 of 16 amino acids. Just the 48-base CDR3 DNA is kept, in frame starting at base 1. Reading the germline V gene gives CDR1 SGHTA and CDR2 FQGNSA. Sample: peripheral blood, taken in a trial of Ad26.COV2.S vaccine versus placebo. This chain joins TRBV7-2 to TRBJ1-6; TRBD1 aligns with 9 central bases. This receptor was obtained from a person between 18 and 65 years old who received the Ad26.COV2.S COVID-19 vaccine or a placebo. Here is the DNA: TGTGCCAGCACCCTATCTCCGGGACAGGGAAATTCACCCCTCCACTTT. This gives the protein CASTLSPGQGNSPLHF.